One and the same sample provided the 11 T cell receptor beta chains below, sequenced in a study of neurological immune-mediated disorders. Each CDR3 protein is one row after TCRdb ran MiXCR on the 5' RACE reads. The data show about 58,000 distinct CDR3 sequences, with 2% to 3% seen just once and 2.5% to 3.5% held by the top ten. The specimen sequenced was PBMCs. Source of these receptors: a man aged 50-59 years with multiple sclerosis.

This clonotype showed up many times. The chain uses TRBV5-1 and TRBJ1-1; maybe TRBD1 (5 bases). V was cut by 5 bases and J by 4 bases, with 21 bases left in between. CDR3 length: 16 amino acids. Germline CDR1 is SGHRS and CDR2 is YFSETQ. CDR3 coding DNA: TGCGCCAGCAGAGGGGACGGGACGTTCTGGGGCACTGAAGCTTTCTTT. Amino acids: CASRGDGTFWGTEAFF.

This clonotype has at least ten counts. The V and J genes are TRBV20-1 and TRBJ1-6, with TRBD1 matching over 8 bases. The germline V gene encodes CDR1 DFQATT and CDR2 SNEGSKA (reference sequence). The CDR3 spans 15 residues. Trimming at V came to 2 bases and at J to 5 bases, leaving 5 bases not matched to a gene. The CDR3 here is CSARPTGADNSPLHF. The CDR3 nucleotides are TGCAGTGCTAGACCGACAGGGGCAGATAATTCACCCCTCCACTTT.

This clonotype was detected many times. This rearrangement joins TRBV4-3 to TRBJ2-1, with D perhaps matching TRBD1 (6 bases). The ends were cut back, 0 bases at V and 8 bases at J, with 14 bases in the middle. The germline V gene encodes CDR1 LGHNA and CDR2 YSLEER. The CDR3 runs 15 residues. The chain's CDR3 is CASSQDPTGFDEQFF. The CDR3, as DNA: TGCGCCAGCAGCCAAGACCCGACAGGATTCGATGAGCAGTTCTTC.

There are many counts of this clonotype. This rearrangement joins TRBV14 to TRBJ2-1; TRBD1 or TRBD2 may be the D gene (5 bases each). Trimming removed 3 bases at V and 16 bases at J, with 25 bases between. The V gene's germline CDR1 is SGHDN and CDR2 FVKESK. The CDR3 has 15 amino acids. In nucleotides, the CDR3 is TGTGCCAGCAGCCACCCTGGACAAACCCTCCGGGGTCAATTCTTC. This encodes CASSHPGQTLRGQFF.

This clonotype has at least ten counts. The chain carries TRBV10-1 and TRBJ2-1; D is uncertain. Germline V CDR1 and CDR2: WNHNN, SYGVQD (reference sequence). The V end was cut by 2 bases, the J end by 7 bases, with 12 bases between. The CDR3 has 14 residues. The CDR3 loop reads CASSENPGRNEQFF. In nucleotides, the CDR3 is TGCGCCAGCAGTGAGAATCCCGGTCGGAATGAGCAGTTCTTC.

Ten or more counts support this clonotype. The chain carries TRBV5-1 and TRBJ2-7; unclear D gene. This CDR3 is built from 12 residues. Germline loops: CDR1 SGHRS, CDR2 YFSETQ. Trimming stripped 4 bases from V and 2 bases from J, with 7 bases between. The CDR3 DNA is TGCGCCAGCAGCGACCGGGCCTACGAGCAGTACTTC. Amino acids: CASSDRAYEQYF.

This clonotype has a count of ten or more. J is TRBJ1-5 and V is TRBV21-1; the table gives TRBD1 as D, unverified against the DNA. TRBV21-1 is given as a pseudogene. This CDR3 comprises 21 residues. The CDR3 DNA sequence: TGTGCCAGCAGCAAAGCGCACCGTCGGCAGGGGGCCGAGAAGCGGGGTCAGCCCCAGCATTTT. It encodes CASSKAHRRQGAEKRGQPQHF.

At least ten counts were recorded for this clonotype. This chain links TRBV7-2 with TRBJ2-1; 9 bases match TRBD2. The V gene end was trimmed by 0 bases and the J gene end by 7 bases; junction bases not matched to a gene: 7. CDR1 and CDR2 from the germline V gene are SGHTA and FQGNSA. The CDR3 extends over 16 amino acids. CDR3 region: CASSLAAGGRWNEQFF. CDR3 sequence (DNA): TGTGCCAGCAGCTTAGCCGCGGGGGGGCGGTGGAATGAGCAGTTCTTC.

This clonotype was detected ten times or more. The gene calls are TRBV5-1 and TRBJ2-2, with D unclear. V lost 4 bases, J lost 1 base, and 8 bases lay in between. Germline CDR1 and CDR2: SGHRS and YFSETQ. CDR3 length: 14 residues. CDR3 protein: CASSGPGNTGELFF. DNA of the CDR3: TGCGCCAGCAGCGGCCCAGGGAACACCGGGGAGCTGTTTTTT.

The gene calls are TRBV7-9 and TRBJ2-5; D unclear. This CDR3 is 14 amino acids long. Looked up from germline, CDR1 is SEHNR and CDR2 is FQNEAQ (reference sequence). Trimming shortened V by 2 bases and J by 3 bases, and 10 bases separated the two germline ends. Here the CDR3 DNA reads TGTGCCAGCAGCTTAAGTGCCAACGAAGAGACCCAGTACTTC. It translates to CASSLSANEETQYF.

This clonotype was seen ten or more times. The genes are TRBV14 and TRBJ1-1; D remains unclear. Germline CDR1 and CDR2: SGHDN and FVKESK. V lost 4 bases to trimming and J lost 5 bases, with 11 bases between them. The CDR3 has 13 residues. The CDR3 DNA reads as TGTGCCAGCAGCCGAACCTGGGAGACTGAAGCTTTCTTT. Its translation: CASSRTWETEAFF. Complete variable domain (other parts from reference TRBV14 and TRBJ1-1): EAGVTQFPSHSVIEKGQTVTLRCDPISGHDNLYWYRRVMGKEIKFLLHFVKESKQDESGMPNNRFLAERTGGTYSTLKVQPAELEDSGVYFCASSRTWETEAFFGQGTRLTVV.